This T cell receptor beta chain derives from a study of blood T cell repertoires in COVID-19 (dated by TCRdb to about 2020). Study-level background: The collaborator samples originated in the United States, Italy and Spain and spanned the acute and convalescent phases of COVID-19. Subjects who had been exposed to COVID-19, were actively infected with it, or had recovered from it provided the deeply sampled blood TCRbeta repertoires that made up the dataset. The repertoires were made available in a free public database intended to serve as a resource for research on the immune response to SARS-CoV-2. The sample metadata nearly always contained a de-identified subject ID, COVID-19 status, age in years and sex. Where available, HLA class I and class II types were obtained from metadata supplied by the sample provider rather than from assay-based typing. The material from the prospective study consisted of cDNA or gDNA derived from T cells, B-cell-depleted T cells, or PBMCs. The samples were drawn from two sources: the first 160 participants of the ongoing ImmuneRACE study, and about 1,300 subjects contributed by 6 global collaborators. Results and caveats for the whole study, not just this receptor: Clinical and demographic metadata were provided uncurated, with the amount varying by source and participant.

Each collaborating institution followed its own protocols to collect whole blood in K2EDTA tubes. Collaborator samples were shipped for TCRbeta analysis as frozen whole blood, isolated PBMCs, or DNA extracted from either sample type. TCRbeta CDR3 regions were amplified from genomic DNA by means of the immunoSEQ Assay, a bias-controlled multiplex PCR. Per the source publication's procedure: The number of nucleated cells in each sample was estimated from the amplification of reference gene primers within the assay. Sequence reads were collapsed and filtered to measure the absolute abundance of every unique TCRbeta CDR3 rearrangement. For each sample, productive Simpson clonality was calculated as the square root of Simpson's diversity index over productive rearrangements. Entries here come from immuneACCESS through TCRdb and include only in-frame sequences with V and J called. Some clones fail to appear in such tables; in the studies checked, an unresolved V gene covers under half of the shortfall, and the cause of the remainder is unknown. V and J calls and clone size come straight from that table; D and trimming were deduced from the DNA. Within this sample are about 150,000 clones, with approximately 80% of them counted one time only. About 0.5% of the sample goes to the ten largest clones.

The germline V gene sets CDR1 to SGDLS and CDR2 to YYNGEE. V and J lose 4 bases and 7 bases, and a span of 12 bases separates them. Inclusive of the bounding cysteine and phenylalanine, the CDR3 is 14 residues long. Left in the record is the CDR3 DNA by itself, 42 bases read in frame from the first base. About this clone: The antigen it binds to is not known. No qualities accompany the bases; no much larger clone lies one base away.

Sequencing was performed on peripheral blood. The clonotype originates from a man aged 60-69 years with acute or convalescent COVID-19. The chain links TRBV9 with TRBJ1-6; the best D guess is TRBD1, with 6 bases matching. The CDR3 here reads CASSIHGQNSPLHF. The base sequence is TGTGCCAGCAGCATTCACGGACAGAATTCACCCCTCCACTTT.